The sequence of this T cell receptor beta chain was determined in a study of cytomegalovirus exposure and HLA in healthy donors. V lost 3 bases and J lost 2; bases outside the gene matches: 19. Germline loops: CDR1 SGHTA, CDR2 FQGTGA. The CDR3 sequence is 20 residues long. Data came from immunoSEQ multiplex PCR; TCRdb stores just in-frame clones and leaves some out. Of about 220,000 clones listed, roughly 84% were seen once; the top ten hold over 12%. On this clone itself: Its antigen is not known.

Findings and limits, study-wide: It was fewer than 200 TCR beta chains that were listed as cytomegalovirus-associated. A few CMV-associated chains proved CMV antigen-specific in vitro.

The rearrangement joins TRBV7-3 to TRBJ2-1; the match to TRBD1 covers 7 bases. The TCR originated in a woman in her 30s in good health and CMV-seropositive. Source material: PBMCs. CDR3 in amino acids: CASSFIQGSNRDRTYNEQFF. The CDR3 DNA reads as TGTGCCAGCAGCTTCATACAAGGTTCCAACCGGGACAGAACCTACAATGAGCAGTTCTTC.